Below are 20 T cell receptor beta chains sequenced from a single sample in a study of cytomegalovirus exposure and HLA in healthy donors. TCRdb's copy holds only in-frame clones and misses some; the assay was immunoSEQ multiplex PCR. The sample holds about 220,000 clones, about 91% seen once. Sequencing used PBMCs. These receptor sequences come from a woman aged 18 to 35 in good health and CMV-seronegative.

The CDR3 loop is CASSLTGAAGQPQHF. In DNA form, the CDR3 reads TGTGCCAGCAGTCTAACAGGGGCGGCAGGGCAGCCCCAGCATTTT. This rearrangement joins TRBV27 to TRBJ1-5, with 7 bases identical to TRBD1. The V gene's germline CDR1 is MNHEY and CDR2 SMNVEV (reference sequence). The V gene end was trimmed by 5 bases and the J gene end by 7 bases; junction bases not matched to a gene: 11. The CDR3 has 15 residues.

This clone was detected only a few times. This chain connects TRBV5-8 to TRBJ1-5, with D unclear. Looked up from germline, CDR1 is SGHTS and CDR2 is YDEGEE. Trimming left V 0 bases short and J 4 bases short, with 11 bases between. The length of the CDR3 is 15 residues. CDR3 loop: CASSLGGVGNQPQHF. The CDR3 nucleotides are TGTGCCAGCAGCTTGGGCGGGGTTGGAAATCAGCCCCAGCATTTT.

The chain joins TRBV9 to TRBJ2-5; D is perhaps TRBD1 (6 bases). The CDR3 has 16 amino acids. Germline V lookup: CDR1 SGDLS, CDR2 YYNGEE. Trimming took 1 base from V and 5 from J, leaving 18 bases between them. The CDR3 DNA reads as TGTGCCAGCAGCGTATCGGCACAGGGTCGGTGGGAGACCCAGTACTTC. It yields the protein CASSVSAQGRWETQYF.

The gene calls are TRBV4-2 and TRBJ2-5, with D perhaps TRBD1 (5 bases). The CDR3 is 15 amino acids. The V gene lost 0 bases and the J gene lost 1 base, with 9 bases spanning the gap. In germline, CDR1 is LGHNA, CDR2 YNFKEQ. This CDR3 is CASSQEGRVQETQYF. The CDR3 nucleotides read TGTGCCAGCAGCCAAGAGGGCAGGGTCCAAGAGACCCAGTACTTC.

V usage is TRBV28 and J usage is TRBJ1-5; weak D call: TRBD1 (5 bases). CDR3 size: 14 residues. From germline, CDR1 is MDHEN and CDR2 SYDVKM. Between the trimmed V and J ends, which lost 4 bases and 2 bases, there was a span of 9 bases. In DNA form, the CDR3 reads TGTGCCAGCAGTTCTAAGACAGGCAATCAGCCCCAGCATTTT. This gives the protein CASSSKTGNQPQHF.

The chain joins TRBV5-1 to TRBJ2-4; TRBD1 matches 7 bases. This CDR3 comprises 15 residues. V shed 3 bases and J 3 bases; nucleotides not matched to a gene: 6. Germline-derived CDR1 and CDR2 are SGHRS and YFSETQ. CDR3 bases: TGCGCCAGCAGCTCGAACTGGGACAGCAAAAACATTCAGTACTTC. It codes for CASSSNWDSKNIQYF.

The genes are TRBV28 and TRBJ1-2; D remains unclear. Germline CDR1 and CDR2: MDHEN and SYDVKM. This CDR3 spans 14 amino acids. Trimming stripped 3 bases from V and 0 bases from J, with 8 bases between. This CDR3 is CASSLQIPNYGYTF. Written as DNA, the CDR3 is TGTGCCAGCAGTTTGCAGATCCCTAACTATGGCTACACCTTC.

CDR3 sequence: CASSVADRGRFMNTEAFF. The CDR3 DNA sequence: TGTGCCAGCAGCGTAGCCGACAGGGGGCGATTCATGAACACTGAAGCTTTCTTT. V is TRBV9 and J is TRBJ1-1, with TRBD1 matching 10 bases. The V and J ends lost 0 bases and 0 bases, in that order; junction bases with no gene match: 8. Per the germline V gene, CDR1 is SGDLS and CDR2 is YYNGEE. This CDR3 is 18 amino acids long.

This chain links TRBV28 with TRBJ1-2, with 7 bases aligning to TRBD1. The CDR3 sequence is 16 residues long. Germline V gene lookup returns CDR1 MDHEN and CDR2 SYDVKM. Losses at the gene ends were 1 base for V and 5 bases for J; bases not matched to a gene: 10. CDR3 in amino acids: CASSLSRTGWGYGYTF. The DNA for the CDR3 is TGTGCCAGCAGTTTATCCCGGACAGGTTGGGGATATGGCTACACCTTC.

The V call is TRBV7-2, the J call TRBJ1-1; TRBD1 might be the D (6 bases). Trimming left V 4 bases short and J 7 bases short, with 13 bases between. In germline, CDR1 is SGHTA, CDR2 FQGNSA. This CDR3 contains 13 residues. The CDR3 sequence is CASSSGAGVEAFF. The CDR3 region has the DNA TGTGCCAGCAGCTCAGGGGCCGGGGTTGAAGCTTTCTTT.

This clone showed up just once. This chain uses TRBV5-1 with TRBJ2-3; 10 bases line up with TRBD2. The CDR3 extends over 18 amino acids. V trimming: 4 bases; J trimming: 2 bases; junction bases outside the gene matches: 13. CDR1 and CDR2 from the germline V gene are SGHRS and YFSETQ. The CDR3 loop is CASSGGDLAGAYTDTQYF. CDR3 DNA: TGCGCCAGCAGCGGAGGGGATCTAGCGGGAGCATACACAGATACGCAGTATTTT.

This rearrangement joins TRBV28 to TRBJ1-5; no clear D. Germline CDR1 MDHEN, CDR2 SYDVKM. The CDR3 loop spans 14 amino acids. V shed 3 bases and J shed 6 bases, with 12 bases lying between them. CDR3 DNA: TGTGCCAGCAGTTTTCGAGCCGGAGGTCAGCCCCAGCATTTT. Its protein is CASSFRAGGQPQHF.

V gene TRBV30 combines with J gene TRBJ2-6, with 7 positions matching TRBD1. V was pared by 3 bases and J by 3 bases, with 5 bases of the junction left unmatched. Germline V CDR1 and CDR2: GTSNPN, SVGIG (reference sequence). The CDR3 sequence is 15 residues long. DNA for the CDR3: TGTGCCTGGAGCCAGGGGGAAAGTGGGGCCAACGTCCTGACTTTC. Its translation is CAWSQGESGANVLTF.

This clone has more than one count but fewer than ten. The chain recombines TRBV6-5 with TRBJ1-5, with 8 nucleotides matching TRBD1. The CDR3 has 14 amino acids. CDR1 is MNHEY, CDR2 SVGAGI, per germline. J was trimmed by 9 bases and V by 2 bases; bases with no gene match: 6. The CDR3 reads CASSYRQGASPQHF. DNA of the CDR3: TGTGCCAGCAGTTACCGGCAGGGGGCTTCGCCCCAGCATTTT.

The V call is TRBV11-2, the J call TRBJ2-3, with 8 bases identical to TRBD1. CDR1 and CDR2 from the germline V gene are SGHAT and FQNNGV. The CDR3 is made up of 15 amino acids. Germline trimming cut 0 bases from V and 6 bases from J; bases unmatched to any gene: 5. CDR3 in DNA: TGTGCCAGCAGCTTAGAATGGACAGGGTCCGATACGCAGTATTTT. It specifies CASSLEWTGSDTQYF.

The rearrangement joins TRBV27 to TRBJ2-5; 9 nucleotides match TRBD1. Germline V CDR1 and CDR2: MNHEY, SMNVEV (reference sequence). The CDR3 spans 16 residues. J gave up 4 bases and V 7 bases, and 13 bases lay outside the gene matches. CDR3 bases: TGTGCCAGCACTCGGGCCTTCGGGACAGGGAGAGAGACCCAGTACTTC. It yields the protein CASTRAFGTGRETQYF.

The chain uses TRBV7-9 and TRBJ2-7, with D possibly matching TRBD2 (5 bases). Trimming removed 0 bases from V and 4 bases from J, with 10 bases in between. Germline loops: CDR1 SEHNR, CDR2 FQNEAQ (reference sequence). The CDR3 length is 14 residues. CDR3 bases: TGTGCCAGCAGCTTAGCTAGGGAGAATTACGAGCAGTACTTC. Translating gives CASSLARENYEQYF.

The chain joins TRBV27 to TRBJ1-1; 9 bases line up with TRBD1. With V trimmed by 8 bases and J by 3 bases, 7 bases remained unmatched. The germline gives CDR1 MNHEY, CDR2 SMNVEV (reference sequence). The CDR3 totals 14 residues. The CDR3 nucleotides read TGTGCCAGCGGTTGGACAGGGGTTGACACTGAAGCTTTCTTT. Its translation: CASGWTGVDTEAFF.

This clone has just one count. The V and J genes are TRBV6-1 and TRBJ1-3, with 8 bases matching TRBD1. Germline V gene lookup returns CDR1 MNHNS and CDR2 SASEGT. Unmatched junction bases numbered 3, after V lost 4 bases and J lost 4 bases. CDR3 size: 14 residues. This CDR3 is CASSGHRGGNTIYF. Written as DNA, the CDR3 is TGTGCCAGCAGTGGCCACAGGGGGGGAAACACCATATATTTT.

V and J are TRBV4-3 and TRBJ2-7, with D perhaps TRBD1 (5 bases). V was shortened by 0 bases and J by 0 bases, with 9 bases between the two germline ends. CDR3 length: 15 residues. CDR1 is LGHNA, CDR2 YSLEER, per germline. CDR3 region: CASSQELGDSYEQYF. CDR3 sequence (DNA): TGCGCCAGCAGCCAAGAGTTAGGGGACTCCTACGAGCAGTACTTC.